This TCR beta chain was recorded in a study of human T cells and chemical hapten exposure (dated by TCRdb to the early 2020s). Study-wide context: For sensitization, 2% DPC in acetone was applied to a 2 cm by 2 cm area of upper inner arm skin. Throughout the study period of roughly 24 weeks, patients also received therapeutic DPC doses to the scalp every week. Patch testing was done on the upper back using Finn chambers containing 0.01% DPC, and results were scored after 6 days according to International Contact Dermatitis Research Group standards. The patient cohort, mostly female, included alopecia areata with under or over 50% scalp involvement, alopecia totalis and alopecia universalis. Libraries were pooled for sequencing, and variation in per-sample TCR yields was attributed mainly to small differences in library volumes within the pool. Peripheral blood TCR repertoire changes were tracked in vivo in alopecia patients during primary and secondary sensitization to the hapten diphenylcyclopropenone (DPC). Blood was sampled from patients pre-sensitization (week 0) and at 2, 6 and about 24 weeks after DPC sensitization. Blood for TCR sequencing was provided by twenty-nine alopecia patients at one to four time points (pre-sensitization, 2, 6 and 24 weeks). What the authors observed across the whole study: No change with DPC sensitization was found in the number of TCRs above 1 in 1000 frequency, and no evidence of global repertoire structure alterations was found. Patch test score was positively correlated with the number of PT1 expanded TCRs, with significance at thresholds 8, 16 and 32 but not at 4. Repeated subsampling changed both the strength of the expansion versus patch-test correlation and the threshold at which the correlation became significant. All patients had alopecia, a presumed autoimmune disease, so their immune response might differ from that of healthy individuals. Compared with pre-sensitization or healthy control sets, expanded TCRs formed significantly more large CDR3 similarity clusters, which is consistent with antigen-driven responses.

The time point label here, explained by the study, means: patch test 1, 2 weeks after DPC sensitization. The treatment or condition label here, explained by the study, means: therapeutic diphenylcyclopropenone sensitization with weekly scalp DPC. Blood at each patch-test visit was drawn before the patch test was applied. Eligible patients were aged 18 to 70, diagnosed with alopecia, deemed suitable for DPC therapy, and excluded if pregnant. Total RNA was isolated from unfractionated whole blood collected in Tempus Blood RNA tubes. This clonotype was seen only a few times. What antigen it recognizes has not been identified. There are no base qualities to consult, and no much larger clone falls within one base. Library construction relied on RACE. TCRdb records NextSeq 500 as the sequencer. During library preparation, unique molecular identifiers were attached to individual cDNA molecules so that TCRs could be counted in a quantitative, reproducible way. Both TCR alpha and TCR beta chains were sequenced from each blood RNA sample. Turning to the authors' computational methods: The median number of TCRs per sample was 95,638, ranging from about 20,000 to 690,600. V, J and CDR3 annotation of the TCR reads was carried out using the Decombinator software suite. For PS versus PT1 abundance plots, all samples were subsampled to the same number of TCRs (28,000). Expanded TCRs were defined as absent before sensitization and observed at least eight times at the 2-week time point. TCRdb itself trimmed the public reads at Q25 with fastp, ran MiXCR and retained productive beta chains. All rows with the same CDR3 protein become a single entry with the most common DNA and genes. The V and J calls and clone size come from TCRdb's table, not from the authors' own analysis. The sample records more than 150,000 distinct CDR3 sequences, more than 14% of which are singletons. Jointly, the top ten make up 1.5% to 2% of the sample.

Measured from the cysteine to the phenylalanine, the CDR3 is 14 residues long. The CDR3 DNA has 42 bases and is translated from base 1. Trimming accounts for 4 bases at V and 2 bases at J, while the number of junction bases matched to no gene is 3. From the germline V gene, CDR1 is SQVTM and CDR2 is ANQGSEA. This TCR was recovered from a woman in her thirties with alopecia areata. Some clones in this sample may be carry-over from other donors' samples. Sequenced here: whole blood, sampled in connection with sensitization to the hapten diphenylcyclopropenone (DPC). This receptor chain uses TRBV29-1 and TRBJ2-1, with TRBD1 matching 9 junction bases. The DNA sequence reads TGCAGCGTTGTCAGACAGGGGGCCTACAATGAGCAGTTCTTC. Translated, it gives CSVVRQGAYNEQFF.